The 22 T cell receptor beta chains listed next were all sequenced from one sample in a study of post-analysis software for immune sequencing data. Antigens of these TCRs are unknown. Study outcomes and limitations: Compared with controls, patients had more of five TRBV segments, including TRBV5-6, TRBV5-1 and TRBV20-1.

Unique molecular identifiers tagged the TCR beta cDNA libraries. TCRdb fed the PCR reads into MiXCR, producing one record per CDR3 protein. This sample has approximately 660,000 distinct CDR3 sequences, with 59% found just once. The material sequenced was blood. The receptors derive from a girl between 2 and 10 years old with multiple sclerosis.

This clonotype was observed a few times. This chain joins TRBV7-9 and TRBJ1-1, with D hard to call. The CDR3 totals 12 residues. Trimming pared 5 bases from V and 7 bases from J, leaving 11 bases between. From germline, CDR1 is SEHNR and CDR2 FQNEAQ (reference sequence). The CDR3 loop is CASSPDNSEAFF. CDR3 nucleotides: TGTGCCAGCAGCCCAGACAATAGTGAAGCTTTCTTT.

The chain is built from TRBV4-2 and TRBJ2-5, with 7 bases that match TRBD2. Germline V lookup: CDR1 LGHNA, CDR2 YNFKEQ. J was trimmed by 2 bases and V by 3 bases; bases with no gene match: 0. The CDR3 covers 13 residues. For the CDR3, the DNA is TGTGCCAGCAGCCAGGGAGGGCAAGAGACCCAGTACTTC. This gives the protein CASSQGGQETQYF.

This CDR3 reads CSVGGPLETQYF. CDR3 DNA: TGCAGCGTTGGGGGACCCCTGGAGACCCAGTACTTC. The rearrangement uses TRBV29-1 and TRBJ2-5; D tentatively reads TRBD1 or TRBD2 (5 bases each). The germline V gene has CDR1 SQVTM and CDR2 ANQGSEA. This CDR3 region has 12 residues. V lost 4 bases and J 5 bases, leaving 11 bases between the germline ends.

This clonotype occurred a few times. The rearrangement uses TRBV20-1 and TRBJ2-5; D perhaps matches TRBD1 (6 bases). CDR1 and CDR2 (germline): DFQATT, SNEGSKA (reference sequence). The CDR3 is made up of 14 amino acids. V was cut by 3 bases and J by 1 base, with 12 bases left in between. CDR3 bases: TGCAGTGCTAGGGGGGCCAGGGTCCAAGAGACCCAGTACTTC. It specifies CSARGARVQETQYF.

The chain joins TRBV20-1 to TRBJ2-1; 7 nucleotides agree with TRBD2. The CDR3 is made up of 15 amino acids. The trim removed 1 base at V and 4 bases at J, leaving 7 bases unmatched. In germline, CDR1 is DFQATT, CDR2 SNEGSKA (reference sequence). The CDR3 reads CSARVAGDLYNEQFF. The CDR3 DNA sequence: TGCAGTGCTAGAGTCGCGGGGGACCTGTACAATGAGCAGTTCTTC.

J is TRBJ2-3 and V is TRBV10-3; maybe TRBD2 (6 bases). V lost 7 bases, J lost 1 base, and 12 bases lay in between. From germline, CDR1 is ENHRY and CDR2 SYGVKD. This CDR3 comprises 14 residues. CDR3 residues: CAITRGGGTDTQYF. CDR3 nucleotide sequence: TGTGCCATCACAAGAGGCGGGGGCACAGATACGCAGTATTTT.

The table lists this clonotype with a few counts. The genes are TRBV27 and TRBJ2-6, with D possibly being TRBD1 or TRBD2 (5 bases each). V lost 2 bases, J lost 3 bases, and 20 bases lay in between. Germline CDR1 is MNHEY and CDR2 is SMNVEV (reference sequence). The CDR3 has 19 residues. The CDR3 here is CASSLGAERGPGGANVLTF. The CDR3 nucleotides read TGTGCCAGCAGTTTAGGGGCTGAGAGAGGGCCAGGTGGGGCCAACGTCCTGACTTTC.

The chain combines TRBV6-1 with TRBJ1-2; TRBD1 matches 10 bases. Per the germline V gene, CDR1 is MNHNS and CDR2 is SASEGT. This CDR3 is built from 13 residues. The junction had 5 bases not matched to a gene; V was cut back by 5 bases and J by 8 bases. The CDR3 here is CASSNDRGRGYTF. Written as DNA, the CDR3 is TGTGCCAGCAGTAACGACAGGGGGCGCGGCTACACCTTC.

The CDR3 is CASSQEVGQDGGGYTF. The CDR3 nucleotides are TGCGCCAGCAGCCAAGAAGTGGGACAGGATGGGGGTGGCTACACCTTC. The J gene is TRBJ1-2, the V gene TRBV4-1, with 8 bases fitting TRBD1. CDR1 and CDR2 from the germline V gene are MGHRA and YSYEKL. This CDR3 spans 16 amino acids. J gave up 7 bases and V 0 bases, and 10 bases lay outside the gene matches.

The V call is TRBV15, the J call TRBJ2-7; D may match TRBD1 or TRBD2 (5 bases each). Germline V gives CDR1 LNHNV, CDR2 YYDKDF (reference sequence). Trimming stripped 1 base from V and 6 bases from J, with 13 bases between. CDR3 length: 14 amino acids. This chain's CDR3 is CATSRAAEGTEQYF. CDR3 bases: TGTGCCACCAGCAGAGCAGCTGAAGGGACCGAGCAGTACTTC.

This chain links TRBV5-1 with TRBJ2-1; 9 nucleotides line up with TRBD1. The V gene end was trimmed by 2 bases and the J gene end by 8 bases; junction bases not matched to a gene: 11. In germline, CDR1 is SGHRS, CDR2 YFSETQ. CDR3 size: 16 residues. In nucleotides, the CDR3 is TGCGCCAGCAGCTTCGGGTCGGGACAGGGTACGGATGAGCAGTTCTTC. Amino acids: CASSFGSGQGTDEQFF.

In its sample, this clonotype was seen a few times. The V gene is TRBV28, the J gene TRBJ2-7; tentatively, D is TRBD2 (7 bases). This CDR3 is built from 14 residues. CDR1 is MDHEN and CDR2 is SYDVKM in the germline V gene. V was pared by 2 bases and J by 2 bases, with 10 bases between. The CDR3 sequence is CASSLVGGPYEQYF. CDR3 bases: TGTGCCAGCAGTTTAGTCGGGGGGCCCTACGAGCAGTACTTC.

Note on this clonotype: A junction boundary mismatches the germline segment, possibly from a read error. The V call is TRBV7-2, the J call TRBJ2-7; 8 bases map to TRBD2. The end of the DNA aligns better with TRBJ2-5, so the J call may be wrong. The CDR3 length is 14 residues. CDR1 and CDR2 (germline): SGHTA, FQGNSA. This CDR3 reads CASSARTSQGTQYF. Written as DNA, the CDR3 is TGTGCCAGCAGCGCGCGGACTAGCCAAGGGACCCAGTACTTC.

The chain uses TRBV6-1 and TRBJ1-2, with 8 bases aligning to TRBD1. V dropped 5 bases and J dropped 4; count of bases not matched to a gene: 15. CDR3 length: 17 amino acids. Germline values: CDR1 MNHNS, CDR2 SASEGT. The CDR3 sequence is CASSQYPSRGTGYGYTF. The CDR3 nucleotides are TGTGCCAGCAGTCAGTATCCTTCCAGGGGGACAGGCTATGGCTACACCTTC.

The J gene is TRBJ1-2, the V gene TRBV6-5; maybe TRBD1 (5 bases). The CDR3 runs to 14 residues. CDR1 and CDR2 (germline): MNHEY, SVGAGI. The V end lost 3 bases, the J end lost 10 bases, and 18 bases lay between the germline ends. The CDR3: CASSYSPSRGDYTF. CDR3 sequence (DNA): TGTGCCAGCAGTTATAGCCCCAGCCGGGGGGACTACACCTTC.

The chain is built from TRBV5-5 and TRBJ2-3; 7 bases fit TRBD2. This CDR3 region has 15 residues. Trimming took 6 bases from V and 0 from J; bases not matched to a gene: 7. Germline assignment: CDR1 SGHKS and CDR2 YYEKEE (reference sequence). The CDR3 loop reads CASNPLAASTDTQYF. CDR3 nucleotide sequence: TGTGCCAGCAACCCTCTAGCGGCTAGCACAGATACGCAGTATTTT.

V is TRBV28 and J is TRBJ2-1; 12 positions agree with TRBD2. The ends lost 8 bases at V and 9 bases at J; junction bases unmatched: 8. CDR3 size: 14 residues. The germline gives CDR1 MDHEN, CDR2 SYDVKM. The CDR3 loop reads CASGTSGRISEQFF. As DNA, the CDR3 is TGTGCCAGCGGAACTAGCGGGAGGATCAGTGAGCAGTTCTTC.

This chain connects TRBV25-1 to TRBJ1-5, with D hard to call. Germline values: CDR1 MGHDK, CDR2 SYGVNS. CDR3 length: 13 amino acids. Trimming shortened V by 6 bases and J by 4 bases, and 10 bases separated the two germline ends. Written as DNA, the CDR3 is TGTGCCAGCAGCCCCAATCTTAATCAGCCCCAGCATTTT. It encodes CASSPNLNQPQHF.

The V gene is TRBV20-1, the J gene TRBJ2-7; 11 nucleotides match TRBD2. The J segment lost 5 bases and the V segment lost 3 bases, leaving 9 bases of the junction unmatched. The germline gives CDR1 DFQATT, CDR2 SNEGSKA (reference sequence). This CDR3 comprises 15 residues. CDR3 residues: CSASLAGGWANEQYF. Written as DNA, the CDR3 is TGCAGTGCTAGTCTAGCGGGAGGATGGGCTAACGAGCAGTACTTC.

There are a few counts of this clonotype. The chain couples TRBV4-1 to TRBJ2-5; D unresolved. The V and J ends lost 0 bases and 4 bases respectively, with 15 bases between them. The CDR3 length is 16 residues. Germline assignment: CDR1 MGHRA and CDR2 YSYEKL. The CDR3 loop is CASSQDPETPRETQYF. Written as DNA, the CDR3 is TGCGCCAGCAGCCAAGATCCCGAGACGCCGAGAGAGACCCAGTACTTC.

This chain uses TRBV19 with TRBJ1-5; tentative D call: TRBD1 (6 bases). There are 15 residues in the CDR3. From germline, CDR1 is LNHDA and CDR2 SQIVND (reference sequence). Trimming took off 3 bases at V and 4 bases at J, with 13 bases between the two ends. The CDR3 DNA sequence: TGTGCCAGTAGTATTGGGCAGGGGCAAAATCAGCCCCAGCATTTT. This encodes CASSIGQGQNQPQHF. The whole variable domain, remainder taken from reference TRBV19 and TRBJ1-5, is DGGITQSPKYLFRKEGQNVTLSCEQNLNHDAMYWYRQDPGQGLRLIYYSQIVNDFQKGDIAEGYSVSREKKESFPLTVTSAQKNPTAFYLCASSIGQGQNQPQHFGDGTRLSIL.

This clonotype has more than one count but fewer than ten. This rearrangement joins TRBV7-8 to TRBJ2-5; tentative D call: TRBD1 (6 bases). The CDR3 is 17 residues long. From germline, CDR1 is SGHVS and CDR2 FQNEAQ. The germline V and J ends were trimmed by 4 bases and 1 base, with 19 bases remaining between them. The CDR3 loop is CASSSFLLGHFQETQYF. The CDR3 region has the DNA TGTGCCAGCAGCTCATTCCTTCTGGGACACTTCCAAGAGACCCAGTACTTC.